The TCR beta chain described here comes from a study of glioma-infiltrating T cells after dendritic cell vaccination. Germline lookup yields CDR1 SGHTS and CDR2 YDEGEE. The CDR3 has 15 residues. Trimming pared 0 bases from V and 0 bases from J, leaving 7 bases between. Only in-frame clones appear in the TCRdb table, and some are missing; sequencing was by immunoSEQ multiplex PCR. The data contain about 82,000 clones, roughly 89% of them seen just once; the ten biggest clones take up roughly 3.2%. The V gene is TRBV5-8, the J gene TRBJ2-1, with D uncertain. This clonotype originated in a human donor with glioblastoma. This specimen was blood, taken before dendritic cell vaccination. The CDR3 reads CASSLGLSSYNEQFF. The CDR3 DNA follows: TGTGCCAGCAGCTTGGGTCTGTCCTCCTACAATGAGCAGTTCTTC.